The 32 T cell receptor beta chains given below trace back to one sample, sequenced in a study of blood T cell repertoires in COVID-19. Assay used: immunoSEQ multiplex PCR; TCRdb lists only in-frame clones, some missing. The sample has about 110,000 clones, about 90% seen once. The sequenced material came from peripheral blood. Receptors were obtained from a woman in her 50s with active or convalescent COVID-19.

CDR3 loop: CASSLFLGTGTGGVETQYF. For the CDR3, the DNA is TGTGCCAGCAGCTTATTTTTGGGAACCGGGACAGGGGGTGTAGAGACCCAGTACTTC. The genes are TRBV11-2 and TRBJ2-5; the match to TRBD1 covers 11 bases. The V gene's germline CDR1 is SGHAT and CDR2 FQNNGV. The CDR3 consists of 19 residues. J gave up 4 bases and V 2 bases, and 15 bases lay outside the gene matches.

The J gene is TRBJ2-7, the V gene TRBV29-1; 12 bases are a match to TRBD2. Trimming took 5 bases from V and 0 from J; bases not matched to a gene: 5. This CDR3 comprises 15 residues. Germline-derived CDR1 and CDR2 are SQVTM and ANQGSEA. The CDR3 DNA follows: TGCAGCGTTTCGGGACTAGCGGGTCCCTCCTACGAGCAGTACTTC. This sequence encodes CSVSGLAGPSYEQYF.

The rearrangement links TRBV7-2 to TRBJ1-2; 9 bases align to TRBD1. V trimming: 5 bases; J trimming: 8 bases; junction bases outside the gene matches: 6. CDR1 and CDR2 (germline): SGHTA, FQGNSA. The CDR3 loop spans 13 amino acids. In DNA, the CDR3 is TGTGCCAGCAGCCAGGACAGGGGTCGCGGCTACACCTTC. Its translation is CASSQDRGRGYTF.

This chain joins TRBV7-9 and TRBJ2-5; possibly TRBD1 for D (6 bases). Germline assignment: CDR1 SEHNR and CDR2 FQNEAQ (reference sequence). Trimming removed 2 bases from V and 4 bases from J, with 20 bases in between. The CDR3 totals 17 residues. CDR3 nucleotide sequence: TGTGCCAGCAGCTTATATACAGGGTCGTTTTTTGTAGAGACCCAGTACTTC. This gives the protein CASSLYTGSFFVETQYF.

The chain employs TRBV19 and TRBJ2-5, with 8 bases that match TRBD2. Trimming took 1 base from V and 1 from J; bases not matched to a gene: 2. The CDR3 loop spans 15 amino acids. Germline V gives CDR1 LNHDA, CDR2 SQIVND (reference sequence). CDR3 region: CASSIVAGSQETQYF. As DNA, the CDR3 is TGTGCCAGTAGTATAGTAGCGGGGAGCCAAGAGACCCAGTACTTC.

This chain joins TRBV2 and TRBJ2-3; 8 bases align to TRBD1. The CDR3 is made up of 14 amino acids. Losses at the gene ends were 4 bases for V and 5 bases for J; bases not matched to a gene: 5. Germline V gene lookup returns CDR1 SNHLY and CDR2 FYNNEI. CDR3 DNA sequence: TGTGCCAGCAGTGCCCAGGGGGCAGGAGATACGCAGTATTTT. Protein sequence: CASSAQGAGDTQYF.

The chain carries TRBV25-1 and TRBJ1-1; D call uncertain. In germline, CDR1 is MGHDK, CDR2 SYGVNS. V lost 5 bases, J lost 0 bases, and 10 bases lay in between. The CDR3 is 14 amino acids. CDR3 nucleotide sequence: TGTGCCAGCAGTCTCGCGGGTTTGAACACTGAAGCTTTCTTT. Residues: CASSLAGLNTEAFF. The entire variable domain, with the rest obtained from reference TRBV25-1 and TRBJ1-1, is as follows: EADIYQTPRYLVIGTGKKITLECSQTMGHDKMYWYQQDPGMELHLIHYSYGVNSTEKGDLSSESTVSRIRTEHFPLTLESARPSHTSQYLCASSLAGLNTEAFFGQGTRLTVV.

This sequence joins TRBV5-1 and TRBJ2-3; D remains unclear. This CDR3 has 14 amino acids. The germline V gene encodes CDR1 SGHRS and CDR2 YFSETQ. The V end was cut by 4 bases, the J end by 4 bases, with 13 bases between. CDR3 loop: CASSISRVADTQYF. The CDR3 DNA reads TGCGCCAGCAGCATCTCACGAGTGGCAGATACGCAGTATTTT. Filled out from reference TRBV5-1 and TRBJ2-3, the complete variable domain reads KAGVTQTPRYLIKTRGQQVTLSCSPISGHRSVSWYQQTPGQGLQFLFEYFSETQRNKGNFPGRFSGRQFSNSRSEMNVSTLELGDSALYLCASSISRVADTQYFGPGTRLTVL.

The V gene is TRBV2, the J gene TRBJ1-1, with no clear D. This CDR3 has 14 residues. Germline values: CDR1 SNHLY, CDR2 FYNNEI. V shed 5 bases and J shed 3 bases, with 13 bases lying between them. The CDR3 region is CASSPYRVHTEAFF. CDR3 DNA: TGTGCCAGCAGTCCATACAGAGTCCACACTGAAGCTTTCTTT.

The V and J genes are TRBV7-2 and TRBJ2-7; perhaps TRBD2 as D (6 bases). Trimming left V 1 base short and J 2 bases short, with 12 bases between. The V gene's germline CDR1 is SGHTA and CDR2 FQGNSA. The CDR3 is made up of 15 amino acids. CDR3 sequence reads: CASSLGGTSPYEQYF. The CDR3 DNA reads TGTGCCAGCAGCTTAGGTGGGACTTCTCCCTACGAGCAGTACTTC.

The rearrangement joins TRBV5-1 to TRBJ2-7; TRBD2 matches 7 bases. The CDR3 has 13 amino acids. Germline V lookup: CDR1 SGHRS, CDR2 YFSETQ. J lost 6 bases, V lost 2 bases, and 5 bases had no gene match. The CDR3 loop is CASSLHRLAEQYF. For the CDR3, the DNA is TGCGCCAGCAGCTTACACAGACTAGCCGAGCAGTACTTC.

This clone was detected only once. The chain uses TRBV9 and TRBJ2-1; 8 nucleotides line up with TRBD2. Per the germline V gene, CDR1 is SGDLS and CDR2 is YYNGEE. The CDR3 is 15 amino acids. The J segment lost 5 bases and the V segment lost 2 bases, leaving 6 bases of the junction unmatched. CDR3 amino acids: CASSVRAGDDNEQFF. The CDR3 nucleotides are TGTGCCAGCAGCGTTAGAGCGGGAGACGACAATGAGCAGTTCTTC.

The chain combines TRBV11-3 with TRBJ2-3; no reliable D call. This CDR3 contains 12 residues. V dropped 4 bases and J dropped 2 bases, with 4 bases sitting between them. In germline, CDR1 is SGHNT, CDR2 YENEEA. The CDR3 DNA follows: TGTGCCAGCAGCTCTCCCACAGATACGCAGTATTTT. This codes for CASSSPTDTQYF.

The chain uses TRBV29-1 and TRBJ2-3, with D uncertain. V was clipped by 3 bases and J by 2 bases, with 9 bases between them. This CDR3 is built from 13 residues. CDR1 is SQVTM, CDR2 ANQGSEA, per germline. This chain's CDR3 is CSVEATNTDTQYF. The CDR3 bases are TGCAGCGTTGAGGCTACTAACACAGATACGCAGTATTTT.

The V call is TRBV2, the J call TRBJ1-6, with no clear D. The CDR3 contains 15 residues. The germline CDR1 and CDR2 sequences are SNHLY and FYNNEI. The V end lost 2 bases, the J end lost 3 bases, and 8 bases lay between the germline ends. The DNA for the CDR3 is TGTGCCAGCAGTGAAAAGAGCTACTATAATTCACCCCTCCACTTT. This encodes CASSEKSYYNSPLHF.

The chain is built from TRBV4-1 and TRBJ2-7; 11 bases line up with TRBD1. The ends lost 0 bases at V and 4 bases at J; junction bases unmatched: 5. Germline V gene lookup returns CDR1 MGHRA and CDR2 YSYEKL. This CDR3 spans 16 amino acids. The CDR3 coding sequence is TGCGCCAGCAGCCAAGATGATGGACAGGGGGCTTACGAGCAGTACTTC. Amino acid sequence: CASSQDDGQGAYEQYF.

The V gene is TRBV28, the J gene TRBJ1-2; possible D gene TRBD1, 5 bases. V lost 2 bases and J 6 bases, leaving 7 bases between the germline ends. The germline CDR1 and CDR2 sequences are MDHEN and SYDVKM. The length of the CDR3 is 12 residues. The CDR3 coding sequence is TGTGCCAGCAGTTTAGCAGGGCATGGCTACACCTTC. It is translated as CASSLAGHGYTF.

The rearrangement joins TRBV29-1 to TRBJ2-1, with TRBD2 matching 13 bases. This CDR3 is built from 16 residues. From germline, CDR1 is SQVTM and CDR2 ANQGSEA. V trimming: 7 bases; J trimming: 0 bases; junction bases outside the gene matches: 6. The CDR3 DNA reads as TGCAGCGCCGGACTAGCGGGAGACCCCTCCTACAATGAGCAGTTCTTC. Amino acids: CSAGLAGDPSYNEQFF.

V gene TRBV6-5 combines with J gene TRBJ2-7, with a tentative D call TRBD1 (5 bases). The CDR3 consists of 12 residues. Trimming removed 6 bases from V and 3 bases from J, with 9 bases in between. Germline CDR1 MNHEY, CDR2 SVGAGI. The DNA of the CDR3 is TGTGCCAGCAGCCAGGGTATCTACGAGCAGTACTTC. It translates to CASSQGIYEQYF.

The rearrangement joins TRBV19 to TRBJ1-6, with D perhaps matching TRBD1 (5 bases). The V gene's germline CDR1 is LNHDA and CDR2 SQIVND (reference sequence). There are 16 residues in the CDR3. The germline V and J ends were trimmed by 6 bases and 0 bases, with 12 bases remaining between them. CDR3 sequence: CASRDTWSSYNSPLHF. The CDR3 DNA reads TGTGCCAGTAGGGACACTTGGAGCTCCTATAATTCACCCCTCCACTTT.

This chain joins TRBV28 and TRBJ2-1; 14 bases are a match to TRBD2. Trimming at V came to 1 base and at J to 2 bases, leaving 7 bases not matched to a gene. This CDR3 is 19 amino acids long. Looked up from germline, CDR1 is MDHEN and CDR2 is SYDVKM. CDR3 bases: TGTGCCAGCAGTTTATACCGGACTAGCGGGAGGCCTACCTACAATGAGCAGTTCTTC. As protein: CASSLYRTSGRPTYNEQFF.

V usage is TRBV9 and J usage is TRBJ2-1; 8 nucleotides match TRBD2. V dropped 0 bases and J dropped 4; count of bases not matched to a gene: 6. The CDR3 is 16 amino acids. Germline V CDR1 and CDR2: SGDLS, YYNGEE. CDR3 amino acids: CASSVVAGLEYNEQFF. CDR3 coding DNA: TGTGCCAGCAGCGTAGTGGCGGGACTAGAGTACAATGAGCAGTTCTTC.

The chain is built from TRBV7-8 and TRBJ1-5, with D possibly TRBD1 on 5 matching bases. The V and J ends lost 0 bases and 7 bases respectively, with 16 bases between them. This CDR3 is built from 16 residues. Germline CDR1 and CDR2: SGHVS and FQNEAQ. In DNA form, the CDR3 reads TGTGCCAGCAGCTTAGCTTCCAGGGTAGTAGGACAGCCCCAGCATTTT. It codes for CASSLASRVVGQPQHF. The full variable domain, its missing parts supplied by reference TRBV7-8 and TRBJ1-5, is GAGVSQSPRYKVAKRGQDVALRCDPISGHVSLFWYQQALGQGPEFLTYFQNEAQLDKSGLPSDRFFAERPEGSVSTLKIQRTQQEDSAVYLCASSLASRVVGQPQHFGDGTRLSIL.

In DNA, the CDR3 is TGTGCCACCAGCCCCGGACTAGCGAGTGGAGATACGCAGTATTTT. It yields the protein CATSPGLASGDTQYF. The rearrangement uses TRBV15 and TRBJ2-3, with 9 positions matching TRBD2. Germline V gene data show CDR1 as LNHNV and CDR2 as YYDKDF (reference sequence). Germline trimming cut 5 bases from V and 5 bases from J; bases unmatched to any gene: 8. The CDR3 covers 15 residues.

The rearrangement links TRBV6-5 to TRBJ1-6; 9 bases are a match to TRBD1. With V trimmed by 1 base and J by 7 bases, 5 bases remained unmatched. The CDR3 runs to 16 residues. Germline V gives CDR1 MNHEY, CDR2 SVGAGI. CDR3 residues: CASSYLGQGGNSPLHF. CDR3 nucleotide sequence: TGTGCCAGCAGTTACTTGGGACAGGGAGGGAATTCACCCCTCCACTTT.

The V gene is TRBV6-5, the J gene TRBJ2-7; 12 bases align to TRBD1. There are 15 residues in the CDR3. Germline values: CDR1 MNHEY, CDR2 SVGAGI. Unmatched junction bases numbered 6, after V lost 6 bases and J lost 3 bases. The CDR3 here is CASRTGQGAYYEQYF. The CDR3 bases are TGTGCCAGCAGGACGGGACAGGGGGCCTACTACGAGCAGTACTTC.

CDR3 nucleotide sequence: TGTGCCAGCAGTGAAGTAGGACAGTTACAAGAGACCCAGTACTTC. Translating gives CASSEVGQLQETQYF. The V and J genes are TRBV25-1 and TRBJ2-5; weak D call: TRBD1 (6 bases). Trimming removed 2 bases at V and 2 bases at J, with 12 bases between. The CDR3 extends over 15 amino acids. Germline-derived CDR1 and CDR2 are MGHDK and SYGVNS.

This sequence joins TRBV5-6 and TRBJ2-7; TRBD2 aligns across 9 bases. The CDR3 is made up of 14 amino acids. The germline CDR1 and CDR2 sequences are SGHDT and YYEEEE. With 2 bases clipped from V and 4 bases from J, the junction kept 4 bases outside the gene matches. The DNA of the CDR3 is TGTGCCAGCAGCTTCGCTAGCGGGATGTACGAGCAGTACTTC. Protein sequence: CASSFASGMYEQYF. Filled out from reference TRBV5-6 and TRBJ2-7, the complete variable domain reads DAGVTQSPTHLIKTRGQQVTLRCSPKSGHDTVSWYQQALGQGPQFIFQYYEEEERQRGNFPDRFSGHQFPNYSSELNVNALLLGDSALYLCASSFASGMYEQYFGPGTRLTVT.

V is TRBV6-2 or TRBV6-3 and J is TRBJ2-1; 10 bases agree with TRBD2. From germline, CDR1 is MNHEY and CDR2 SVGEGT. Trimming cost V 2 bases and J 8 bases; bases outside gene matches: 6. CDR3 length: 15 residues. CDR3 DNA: TGTGCCAGCAGTTACCCGACTAGCGGGTTGGATGAGCAGTTCTTC. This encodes CASSYPTSGLDEQFF.

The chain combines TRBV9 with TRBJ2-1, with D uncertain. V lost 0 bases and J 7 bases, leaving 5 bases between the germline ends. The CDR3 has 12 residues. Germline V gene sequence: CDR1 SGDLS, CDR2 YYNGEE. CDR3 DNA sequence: TGTGCCAGCAGCGTAGGGCAAAATGAGCAGTTCTTC. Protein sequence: CASSVGQNEQFF.

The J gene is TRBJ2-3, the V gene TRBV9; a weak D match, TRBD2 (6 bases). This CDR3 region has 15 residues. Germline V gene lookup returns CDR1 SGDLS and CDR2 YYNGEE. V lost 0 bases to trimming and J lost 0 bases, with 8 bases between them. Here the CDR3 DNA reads TGTGCCAGCAGCGTAGTGGCGGGGAGCACAGATACGCAGTATTTT. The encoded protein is CASSVVAGSTDTQYF.

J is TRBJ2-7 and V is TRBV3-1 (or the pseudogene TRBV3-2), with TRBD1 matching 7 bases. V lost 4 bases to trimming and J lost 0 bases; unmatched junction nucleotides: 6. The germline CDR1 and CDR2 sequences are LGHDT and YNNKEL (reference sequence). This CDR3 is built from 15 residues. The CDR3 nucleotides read TGTGCCAGCAGCCCGGCTGCAGGGGGCTCCTACGAGCAGTACTTC. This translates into CASSPAAGGSYEQYF.